The sequence of this TCR beta chain was determined in a study of OX40 agonist ivuxolimab in advanced cancers. About the study: Aged roughly 23 to 85 with a mean of approximately 60 years, they were about 80% male.

This table comes from immunoSEQ multiplex PCR, and its TCRdb copy is limited to in-frame clones, with some not included. Found here are tens of thousands of clones, 75% to 90% of them singletons; the top ten hold about 0.31%. CDR1 and CDR2 (germline): MNHEY, SVGAGI. J lost 12 bases, V lost 6 bases, and 7 bases had no gene match. The CDR3 covers 12 residues. The J gene is TRBJ2-1, the V gene TRBV6-5, with 8 nucleotides matching TRBD2. The input for sequencing was CD4+ or CD8+ T cells sorted from blood, taken in a trial of the OX40 agonist ivuxolimab. This clonotype was obtained from an adult with an advanced solid tumor such as melanoma, head and neck, liver or kidney cancer. CDR3 protein: CASSIAGRRQFF. CDR3 sequence (DNA): TGTGCCAGCAGCATAGCGGGACGCCGGCAGTTCTTC.